The next 15 T cell receptor beta chains were all read from a single sample in a study of blood T cell repertoires in COVID-19. Here immunoSEQ multiplex PCR was the method, and the copy in TCRdb shows in-frame clones only, minus some. The sample gives about 97,000 clones, 80% to 90% of which show up once; just over 15% is in the top ten. Sequencing was performed on peripheral blood. The receptors were sampled from a human donor in a cohort sampled during active COVID-19.

The V and J genes are TRBV7-2 and TRBJ1-3; possibly TRBD1 for D (6 bases). From germline, CDR1 is SGHTA and CDR2 FQGNSA. The length of the CDR3 is 18 residues. V lost 0 bases to trimming and J lost 1 base, with 16 bases between them. CDR3 nucleotide sequence: TGTGCCAGCAGCTTAGCACCAACAGGGTATGGGTCTGGAAACACCATATATTTT. It is translated as CASSLAPTGYGSGNTIYF.

The chain carries TRBV6-1 and TRBJ2-1, with D possibly matching TRBD2 (6 bases). Trimming pared 1 base from V and 5 bases from J, leaving 24 bases between. The CDR3 consists of 19 residues. From germline, CDR1 is MNHNS and CDR2 SASEGT. The CDR3 reads CASSEGRVVGEALDNEQFF. CDR3 DNA sequence: TGTGCCAGCAGTGAAGGTCGTGTTGTAGGGGAGGCACTCGACAATGAGCAGTTCTTC.

This rearrangement joins TRBV19 to TRBJ1-2; a weak D match, TRBD1 (5 bases). CDR1 and CDR2 from the germline V gene are LNHDA and SQIVND (reference sequence). This CDR3 comprises 15 residues. Trimming stripped 3 bases from V and 4 bases from J, with 15 bases between. The CDR3 reads CASSIGAKWGYGYTF. The CDR3, as DNA: TGTGCCAGTAGTATTGGGGCCAAATGGGGCTATGGCTACACCTTC.

The chain carries TRBV6-5 and TRBJ1-4, with 8 bases fitting TRBD1. Trimming removed 5 bases from V and 8 bases from J; junction bases left unmatched: 4. Per the germline V gene, CDR1 is MNHEY and CDR2 is SVGAGI. CDR3 length: 13 amino acids. The CDR3 region is CASSPRQGEKLFF. The CDR3 bases are TGTGCCAGCAGTCCTAGACAGGGGGAAAAACTGTTTTTT.

CDR3: CASSYLGLAGDEQFF. CDR3 DNA sequence: TGTGCCAGCAGTTACTTGGGGCTAGCGGGAGATGAGCAGTTCTTC. The V gene is TRBV6-6, the J gene TRBJ2-1; 10 bases agree with TRBD2. The CDR3 covers 15 residues. The V gene end was trimmed by 1 base and the J gene end by 8 bases; junction bases not matched to a gene: 5. CDR1 and CDR2 from the germline V gene are MNHNY and SVGAGI (reference sequence).

The chain combines TRBV5-1 with TRBJ1-2, with unresolved D. V shed 0 bases and J shed 2 bases, with 8 bases lying between them. Germline CDR1 and CDR2: SGHRS and YFSETQ. The length of the CDR3 is 14 residues. The chain's CDR3 is CASSLDRSNYGYTF. In DNA, the CDR3 is TGCGCCAGCAGCTTGGACAGAAGCAACTATGGCTACACCTTC.

V gene TRBV5-6 combines with J gene TRBJ1-1; TRBD1 is a possible D gene (5 bases). The germline V and J ends were trimmed by 2 bases and 1 base, with 12 bases remaining between them. The CDR3 spans 15 residues. CDR1 is SGHDT, CDR2 YYEEEE, per germline. For the CDR3, the DNA is TGTGCCAGCAGCTTTCGATCTACAGGGAACACTGAAGCTTTCTTT. It is translated as CASSFRSTGNTEAFF.

The V call is TRBV11-2, the J call TRBJ1-1; D gene uncertain. Germline CDR1 reads SGHAT; CDR2 reads FQNNGV. The length of the CDR3 is 17 residues. V was trimmed by 7 bases and J by 5 bases, leaving 26 bases between them. The CDR3 sequence: CASTDLLTDRGRTEAFF. The CDR3 bases are TGTGCCAGCACCGATCTTCTAACCGATCGGGGTAGGACTGAAGCTTTCTTT.

J is TRBJ1-2 and V is TRBV4-1, with 11 bases that match TRBD1. The ends lost 6 bases at V and 7 bases at J; junction bases unmatched: 4. Germline V CDR1 and CDR2: MGHRA, YSYEKL. CDR3 length equals 13 residues. DNA of the CDR3: TGCGCCAGCAGTCATGGGACAGGGGGTGGCTACACCTTC. It translates to CASSHGTGGGYTF.

J is TRBJ2-2 and V is TRBV10-1, with 7 bases fitting TRBD2. Germline V gene data show CDR1 as WNHNN and CDR2 as SYGVQD (reference sequence). Trimming removed 9 bases from V and 7 bases from J; junction bases left unmatched: 11. This CDR3 region has 14 residues. The CDR3 loop reads CARPLGGGGGELFF. The CDR3, as DNA: TGCGCCAGGCCCCTTGGGGGGGGTGGCGGGGAGCTGTTTTTT.

V and J are TRBV7-6 and TRBJ1-3, with a weak D call TRBD1 (6 bases). Germline CDR1 SGHVS, CDR2 FNYEAQ. V dropped 1 base and J dropped 1 base, with 11 bases sitting between them. The CDR3 consists of 16 residues. CDR3 in DNA: TGTGCCAGCAGCTTAGGGGGGGGCAAGTCTGGAAACACCATATATTTT. Its translation is CASSLGGGKSGNTIYF.

The genes are TRBV6-5 and TRBJ2-3, with D possibly matching TRBD1 (6 bases). V was shortened by 4 bases and J by 5 bases, with 16 bases between the two germline ends. CDR3 size: 15 residues. Germline assignment: CDR1 MNHEY and CDR2 SVGAGI. The CDR3: CASSSIDRSGDTQYF. CDR3 DNA sequence: TGTGCCAGCAGTTCGATCGACAGGTCAGGAGATACGCAGTATTTT.

CDR3 DNA: TGTGCCAGCAGCTTAGCCTCGACAGCTCAAGCTTTCTTT. This sequence encodes CASSLASTAQAFF. This chain joins TRBV7-9 and TRBJ1-1, with D possibly matching TRBD1 (5 bases). The V end lost 0 bases, the J end lost 9 bases, and 11 bases lay between the germline ends. CDR3 length: 13 amino acids. CDR1 and CDR2 from the germline V gene are SEHNR and FQNEAQ (reference sequence). Full variable domain (missing parts from reference TRBV7-9 and TRBJ1-1): DTGVSQNPRHKITKRGQNVTFRCDPISEHNRLYWYRQTLGQGPEFLTYFQNEAQLEKSRLLSDRFSAERPKGSFSTLEIQRTEQGDSAMYLCASSLASTAQAFFGQGTRLTVV.

The chain uses TRBV9 and TRBJ1-1, with 10 bases fitting TRBD1. J was trimmed by 11 bases and V by 3 bases; bases with no gene match: 19. The CDR3 extends over 17 amino acids. Germline CDR1 is SGDLS and CDR2 is YYNGEE. The CDR3 reads CASSAPKGTGDMRDAFF. The CDR3 coding sequence is TGTGCCAGCAGCGCTCCAAAGGGGACAGGGGATATGAGGGACGCTTTCTTT.

This chain connects TRBV15 to TRBJ1-5; D call uncertain. The V end lost 0 bases, the J end lost 3 bases, and 18 bases lay between the germline ends. Germline CDR1 and CDR2: LNHNV and YYDKDF (reference sequence). CDR3 length: 18 amino acids. The CDR3 loop reads CATSRDDGVRPFNQPQHF. CDR3 coding DNA: TGTGCCACCAGCAGAGACGACGGGGTGAGGCCATTCAATCAGCCCCAGCATTTT. Together with reference TRBV15 and TRBJ1-5, the CDR3 gives the full variable domain: DAMVIQNPRYQVTQFGKPVTLSCSQTLNHNVMYWYQQKSSQAPKLLFHYYDKDFNNEADTPDNFQSRRPNTSFCFLDIRSPGLGDTAMYLCATSRDDGVRPFNQPQHFGDGTRLSIL.